The sequence of this TCR beta chain was determined in a study of blood T cell repertoires in COVID-19. Study-level information: Specimens from acute and convalescent COVID-19 originated in the United States, Italy and Spain.

Study processing details: By means of reference gene primer amplification, nucleated cell counts were estimated. Profiling relied on immunoSEQ multiplex PCR, and the TCRdb table lists in-frame clones only, not all of them. D and trimming come from the DNA, and the V and J calls and clone size come from that table. The table records about 80,000 clones, around 88% of them present only once. This CDR3 spans 14 amino acids. Germline-derived CDR1 and CDR2 are SGHRS and YFSETQ. Trimming shortened V by 0 bases and J by 5 bases, and 8 bases separated the two germline ends. The chain links TRBV5-1 to TRBJ1-4; tentatively, D is TRBD1 (5 bases). The sequence was obtained from a woman of 80 years or more with acute or convalescent COVID-19. Sequencing was done on a sample of peripheral blood. This CDR3 is CASSLGQPNEKLFF. CDR3 DNA sequence: TGCGCCAGCAGCTTGGGACAGCCAAATGAAAAACTGTTTTTT.